A single sample gave rise to the 10 T cell receptor beta chains below, sequenced in a study of shared clonotypes between healthy human individuals. Data came from immunoSEQ multiplex PCR; TCRdb stores just in-frame clones and leaves some out. Of fewer than 600,000 clones in the sample, 79% were seen once. Material for sequencing was PBMCs. These TCRs come from a woman aged 40 to 50 in good health. Some clones in this sample may be carry-over from other donors' samples.

CDR3 residues: CASSPGQYSGNTIYF. As DNA, the CDR3 is TGTGCCAGCAGCCCTGGACAGTATTCTGGAAACACCATATATTTT. This rearrangement joins TRBV9 to TRBJ1-3, with D possibly matching TRBD1 (6 bases). This CDR3 spans 15 amino acids. Trimming removed 4 bases at V and 1 base at J, with 12 bases between. Germline CDR1 SGDLS, CDR2 YYNGEE.

This sequence joins TRBV5-1 and TRBJ2-1, with 7 bases that match TRBD2. The V and J ends lost 3 bases and 10 bases, in that order; junction bases with no gene match: 13. Per the germline V gene, CDR1 is SGHRS and CDR2 is YFSETQ. CDR3 length: 15 amino acids. The CDR3 nucleotides read TGCGCCAGCAGCTCGGGGGGAGAGGGATTTAAGGAGCAGTTCTTC. As protein: CASSSGGEGFKEQFF.

This clone was detected only once. This chain links TRBV2 with TRBJ2-5; the D gene is possibly TRBD2 (6 bases). Between the trimmed V and J ends, which lost 6 bases and 9 bases, there was a span of 23 bases. Germline V gene sequence: CDR1 SNHLY, CDR2 FYNNEI. The CDR3 extends over 15 amino acids. In DNA form, the CDR3 reads TGTGCCAGCAGGAAGGGACTGGGGGTTCCAAGGGCCCAGTACTTC. This sequence encodes CASRKGLGVPRAQYF.

This clone was observed a handful of times. This sequence joins TRBV5-1 and TRBJ2-2; D unclear. The germline V and J ends were trimmed by 1 base and 2 bases, with 12 bases remaining between them. The V gene's germline CDR1 is SGHRS and CDR2 YFSETQ. The CDR3 sequence is 16 residues long. CDR3 sequence: CASSLRSLRNTGELFF. The CDR3, as DNA: TGCGCCAGCAGCTTGCGGTCTCTACGTAACACCGGGGAGCTGTTTTTT.

The gene calls are TRBV29-1 and TRBJ1-1; D perhaps matches TRBD1 (5 bases). Per germline, CDR1 SQVTM and CDR2 ANQGSEA. The CDR3 totals 14 residues. V was pared by 4 bases and J by 0 bases, with 12 bases between. The DNA of the CDR3 is TGCAGCGTTGCGGGGGGACCAGTGAACACTGAAGCTTTCTTT. Protein sequence: CSVAGGPVNTEAFF.

V usage is TRBV28 and J usage is TRBJ2-2; weak D call: TRBD1 (6 bases). The CDR3 sequence is 17 residues long. Germline V gene lookup returns CDR1 MDHEN and CDR2 SYDVKM. Trimming cost V 4 bases and J 4 bases, with 19 bases left between them. As DNA, the CDR3 is TGTGCCAGCAGTTCCCCCCCCCAGGGGCCTTTCACCGGGGAGCTGTTTTTT. It yields the protein CASSSPPQGPFTGELFF.

The chain employs TRBV7-2 and TRBJ2-6; 7 nucleotides line up with TRBD1. Germline V CDR1 and CDR2: SGHTA, FQGNSA. This CDR3 is built from 18 residues. V dropped 1 base and J dropped 2; count of bases not matched to a gene: 8. The CDR3 coding sequence is TGTGCCAGCAGCTTAGGTGGGACAGTTATTACTGGGGCCAACGTCCTGACTTTC. This translates into CASSLGGTVITGANVLTF.

The V and J genes are TRBV28 and TRBJ1-3; unclear D gene. The CDR3 loop spans 13 amino acids. Germline V lookup: CDR1 MDHEN, CDR2 SYDVKM. V was shortened by 8 bases and J by 1 base, with 9 bases between the two germline ends. The CDR3 is CASLMFSGNTIYF. As DNA, the CDR3 is TGTGCCAGCCTGATGTTTTCTGGAAACACCATATATTTT. Full variable domain (rest looked up from reference TRBV28 and TRBJ1-3): DVKVTQSSRYLVKRTGEKVFLECVQDMDHENMFWYRQDPGLGLRLIYFSYDVKMKEKGDIPEGYSVSREKKERFSLILESASTNQTSMYLCASLMFSGNTIYFGEGSWLTVV.

A word on this clone: Given a much more abundant clone one base away, this may be a read error. The J gene is TRBJ2-7, the V gene TRBV5-5; D is unclear. The V end was cut by 4 bases, the J end by 0 bases, with 2 bases between. Per the germline V gene, CDR1 is SGHKS and CDR2 is YYEKEE (reference sequence). The CDR3 totals 11 residues. CDR3 sequence reads: CASSASYEQYF. CDR3 in DNA: TGTGCCAGCAGCGCCTCCTACGAGCAGTACTTC.

The chain uses TRBV6-4 and TRBJ1-2; TRBD1 matches at 12 bases. The junction had 7 bases not matched to a gene; V was cut back by 6 bases and J by 5 bases. This CDR3 region has 15 residues. Germline lookup yields CDR1 MRHNA and CDR2 SNTAGT. The CDR3 coding sequence is TGTGCCAGCAGGAACGGGACAGGGGGCTCATATGGCTACACCTTC. Its translation is CASRNGTGGSYGYTF.